The 22 T cell receptor beta chains below all came from one sample that was sequenced in a study of PD-1 blockade in classical Hodgkin lymphoma. Time point specified: newly diagnosed, previously untreated cHL patient sample. This table comes from immunoSEQ multiplex PCR, and its TCRdb copy is limited to in-frame clones, with some not included. There are fewer than 90,000 clones in the sample; over 90% occur only once, and approximately 2.5% lies in the top ten. The sequenced sample consisted of peripheral blood mononuclear cells (PBMCs). All receptors come from a human donor with classical Hodgkin lymphoma.

This clone was recorded once. The chain has TRBV9 and TRBJ2-3; D gene ambiguous. This CDR3 is 15 amino acids long. The germline V and J ends were trimmed by 2 bases and 2 bases, with 12 bases remaining between them. CDR1 and CDR2 from the germline V gene are SGDLS and YYNGEE. The CDR3 sequence: CASSVGPGNTDTQYF. CDR3 in DNA: TGTGCCAGCAGCGTCGGCCCTGGCAACACAGATACGCAGTATTTT.

The chain is built from TRBV5-4 and TRBJ1-6; D may be TRBD1 (5 bases). CDR1 is SGHNT, CDR2 YYREEE, per germline (reference sequence). The V and J ends lost 2 bases and 14 bases respectively, with 23 bases between them. There are 16 residues in the CDR3. CDR3 nucleotide sequence: TGTGCCAGCAGCTTTTCATCCGGGACCATCATTAAGGCCCTCCACTTT. Protein product: CASSFSSGTIIKALHF.

The chain employs TRBV7-3 and TRBJ2-2; 8 nucleotides agree with TRBD2. J lost 6 bases, V lost 2 bases, and 5 bases had no gene match. This CDR3 contains 15 residues. Germline assignment: CDR1 SGHTA and CDR2 FQGTGA. The CDR3 bases are TGTGCCAGCAGCTTAGCCGCGGGGGGAGCCGGGGAGCTGTTTTTT. This translates into CASSLAAGGAGELFF.

This chain uses TRBV30 with TRBJ2-7; D gene unclear. This CDR3 has 13 residues. The germline V gene encodes CDR1 GTSNPN and CDR2 SVGIG (reference sequence). V gave up 0 bases and J gave up 2 bases, with 8 bases separating them. CDR3 nucleotide sequence: TGTGCCTGGAGTGTTTCCGCCCCCTACGAGCAGTACTTC. Residues: CAWSVSAPYEQYF.

The CDR3 loop reads CAISDDRGGEQYF. CDR3 sequence (DNA): TGTGCCATCAGTGACGACAGGGGGGGCGAGCAGTACTTC. The J gene is TRBJ2-7, the V gene TRBV10-3; the match to TRBD1 covers 9 bases. Germline loops: CDR1 ENHRY, CDR2 SYGVKD. The CDR3 length is 13 residues. After removal of 3 bases from V and 6 bases from J, the junction contained 3 bases not matched to a gene.

The chain employs TRBV19 and TRBJ2-6, with TRBD2 identical over 11 bases. The CDR3 spans 18 residues. Trimming cost V 5 bases and J 3 bases; bases outside gene matches: 9. Germline loops: CDR1 LNHDA, CDR2 SQIVND (reference sequence). The chain's CDR3 is CASSLLAGALFGANVLTF. The CDR3 region has the DNA TGTGCCAGTAGTTTACTAGCGGGGGCCCTCTTTGGGGCCAACGTCCTGACTTTC.

CDR3: CASSVGQANTGELFF. Here the CDR3 DNA reads TGCGCCAGCAGCGTCGGACAGGCGAACACCGGGGAGCTGTTTTTT. V and J are TRBV5-1 and TRBJ2-2; 7 bases fit TRBD1. The ends lost 4 bases at V and 0 bases at J; junction bases unmatched: 3. CDR1 is SGHRS, CDR2 YFSETQ, per germline. This CDR3 region has 15 residues. The full variable domain, in which reference TRBV5-1 and TRBJ2-2 provide the parts outside the CDR3, is KAGVTQTPRYLIKTRGQQVTLSCSPISGHRSVSWYQQTPGQGLQFLFEYFSETQRNKGNFPGRFSGRQFSNSRSEMNVSTLELGDSALYLCASSVGQANTGELFFGEGSRLTVL.

This chain uses TRBV2 with TRBJ2-7; D call uncertain. V was pared by 3 bases and J by 3 bases, with 12 bases between. This CDR3 spans 14 amino acids. The germline V gene has CDR1 SNHLY and CDR2 FYNNEI. CDR3 sequence: CASSDRVHNYEQYF. The CDR3 region has the DNA TGTGCCAGCAGTGACCGGGTTCATAACTACGAGCAGTACTTC.

The genes are TRBV7-9 and TRBJ1-3; D gene ambiguous. V lost 1 base, J lost 4 bases, and 5 bases lay in between. The germline CDR1 and CDR2 sequences are SEHNR and FQNEAQ (reference sequence). The CDR3 runs 13 residues. CDR3 DNA: TGTGCCAGCAGCTTAGGAGAAGGAAACACCATATATTTT. Amino acid sequence: CASSLGEGNTIYF.

As regards this clone: Other nucleotide sequences from this sample produce the same CDR3. The chain carries TRBV20-1 and TRBJ2-5, with 7 bases matching TRBD2. There are 11 residues in the CDR3. CDR1 DFQATT and CDR2 SNEGSKA come from the germline V gene (reference sequence). J lost 5 bases, V lost 3 bases, and 0 bases had no gene match. The CDR3 DNA reads as TGCAGTGCTAGCGGGGGGGAGACCCAGTACTTC. Amino acid sequence: CSASGGETQYF.

The chain carries TRBV27 and TRBJ1-5; no definite D call. The CDR3 length is 14 residues. Deletions cut 0 bases from V and 0 bases from J, with 3 bases between. CDR1 MNHEY and CDR2 SMNVEV come from the germline V gene (reference sequence). In DNA form, the CDR3 reads TGTGCCAGCAGTTTATCGGGTAGCAATCAGCCCCAGCATTTT. It specifies CASSLSGSNQPQHF.

The V gene is TRBV28, the J gene TRBJ2-3; TRBD1 matches 8 bases. Germline CDR1 MDHEN, CDR2 SYDVKM. V trimming: 5 bases; J trimming: 12 bases; junction bases outside the gene matches: 7. The length of the CDR3 is 12 residues. The CDR3: CASSTPGGAQYF. DNA for the CDR3: TGTGCCAGCAGTACCCCAGGGGGCGCACAGTATTTT.

A word on this clone: The sample has other DNA sequences that encode this CDR3 too. The chain employs TRBV20-1 and TRBJ1-2; D remains ambiguous. Germline CDR1 DFQATT, CDR2 SNEGSKA (reference sequence). The CDR3 totals 9 residues. Trimming left V 6 bases short and J 6 bases short, with 5 bases between. The CDR3 region is CSAPDGYTF. The CDR3 coding sequence is TGCAGTGCCCCGGATGGCTACACCTTC.

CDR3: CASSAEGRLNTEAFF. CDR3 in DNA: TGTGCCAGCAGCGCGGAGGGGCGGTTGAACACTGAAGCTTTCTTT. The chain has TRBV6-1 and TRBJ1-1; tentative D call: TRBD1 (5 bases). V lost 6 bases, J lost 0 bases, and 14 bases lay in between. The CDR3 is made up of 15 amino acids. Per the germline V gene, CDR1 is MNHNS and CDR2 is SASEGT.

The chain employs TRBV28 and TRBJ2-1, with 12 bases identical to TRBD2. Losses at the gene ends were 5 bases for V and 10 bases for J; bases not matched to a gene: 9. The CDR3 loop spans 15 amino acids. CDR1 and CDR2 from the germline V gene are MDHEN and SYDVKM. The CDR3 DNA reads as TGTGCCAGCAGTATACTAGCGGGGGGATCGGGCGAGCAGTTCTTC. The encoded protein is CASSILAGGSGEQFF.

The rearrangement joins TRBV7-2 to TRBJ2-2; D gene ambiguous. The V end lost 3 bases, the J end lost 5 bases, and 19 bases lay between the germline ends. This CDR3 is built from 17 residues. Germline V gene lookup returns CDR1 SGHTA and CDR2 FQGNSA. CDR3 in DNA: TGTGCCAGCAGCTTGGGGTCGGGCAGTCGGGCGACCGGGGAGCTGTTTTTT. Amino acids: CASSLGSGSRATGELFF. Supplemented by reference TRBV7-2 and TRBJ2-2, the full variable domain reads GAGVSQSPSNKVTEKGKDVELRCDPISGHTALYWYRQSLGQGLEFLIYFQGNSAPDKSGLPSDRFSAERTGGSVSTLTIQRTQQEDSAVYLCASSLGSGSRATGELFFGEGSRLTVL.

The genes are TRBV6-5 and TRBJ2-7; D is possibly TRBD1 (6 bases). Per the germline V gene, CDR1 is MNHEY and CDR2 is SVGAGI. Between the trimmed V and J ends, which lost 0 bases and 12 bases, there was a span of 12 bases. The CDR3 runs 12 residues. CDR3 region: CASSYSRGSLYF. The CDR3 DNA is TGTGCCAGCAGTTACTCCAGGGGTAGTCTGTACTTC.

V and J are TRBV10-1 and TRBJ2-7; D is unresolved. V was cut by 9 bases and J by 0 bases, with 18 bases left in between. Germline CDR1 WNHNN, CDR2 SYGVQD (reference sequence). The CDR3 is 15 residues long. For the CDR3, the DNA is TGCGCCAGTTTTGATGGGCCGATGAGCTCCTACGAGCAGTACTTC. This encodes CASFDGPMSSYEQYF.

The V gene is TRBV10-3, the J gene TRBJ2-5, with a possible D match to TRBD2 (6 bases). TRBJ2-7 explains the end of the DNA better; the J call may be wrong. This CDR3 has 14 residues. The germline V gene encodes CDR1 ENHRY and CDR2 SYGVKD. The DNA for the CDR3 is TGTGCCATCAGTGAGTCCGGCGGGACGGGCGAGCAGTACTTC. The encoded protein is CAISESGGTGEQYF.

The chain combines TRBV9 with TRBJ2-1; D might be TRBD2 (6 bases). This CDR3 contains 16 residues. The germline gives CDR1 SGDLS, CDR2 YYNGEE. The V gene lost 3 bases and the J gene lost 0 bases, with 13 bases spanning the gap. The CDR3 loop reads CASSGGAGSSYNEQFF. CDR3 bases: TGTGCCAGCAGCGGAGGTGCGGGGAGCTCCTACAATGAGCAGTTCTTC.

This chain links TRBV5-6 with TRBJ1-2; 8 bases map to TRBD1. Germline V CDR1 and CDR2: SGHDT, YYEEEE. The CDR3 is 15 amino acids. The V segment lost 3 bases and the J segment 8 bases; nucleotides outside the gene matches: 12. This CDR3 is CASSWGTGPSGGYTF. CDR3 DNA sequence: TGTGCCAGCAGCTGGGGGACAGGCCCTAGTGGGGGCTACACCTTC.

This clone was seen just once. This sequence joins TRBV7-9 and TRBJ2-7; 7 bases fit TRBD1. The V gene's germline CDR1 is SEHNR and CDR2 FQNEAQ (reference sequence). The CDR3 has 15 residues. Trimming at V came to 1 base and at J to 1 base, leaving 4 bases not matched to a gene. This CDR3 reads CASSLEGDSSYEQYF. The DNA for the CDR3 is TGTGCCAGCAGCTTAGAGGGGGACAGTTCCTACGAGCAGTACTTC.